These 22 T cell receptor beta chains were sequenced from one sample in a study of Graves' ophthalmopathy and Graves' hyperthyroidism. Amplifying from RNA transcripts, the study obtained TCR beta CDR3 regions. HTBI primers primed a first-round RT-PCR, and a second-round multiplex PCR followed. Each CDR3 protein is one row after TCRdb ran MiXCR on the multiplex PCR reads. The table shows around 400,000 distinct CDR3 sequences, with approximately 16% occurring only once. Sequenced material: peripheral blood. Receptor source: a woman between 18 and 29 years old with Graves' ophthalmopathy.

The rearrangement uses TRBV11-2 and TRBJ2-5, with 7 bases that match TRBD2. J gave up 2 bases and V 4 bases, and 7 bases lay outside the gene matches. CDR1 is SGHAT and CDR2 is FQNNGV in the germline V gene. CDR3 size: 15 residues. The CDR3 DNA follows: TGTGCCAGCAGCTCCTCAGAGGGAGGGCAAGAGACCCAGTACTTC. Translation: CASSSSEGGQETQYF.

The sample holds many counts of this clonotype. The chain uses TRBV10-2 and TRBJ2-5; TRBD2 aligns across 12 bases. CDR3 length: 17 residues. Per germline, CDR1 WSHSY and CDR2 SAAADI. Trimming cost V 8 bases and J 9 bases; bases outside gene matches: 19. The CDR3 DNA follows: TGCGCCAGCTTAGGACTAGCGGGACCTTTATTTGGGCGGGCCCAGTACTTC. Protein: CASLGLAGPLFGRAQYF.

This chain joins TRBV20-1 and TRBJ2-7; 8 bases are a match to TRBD2. The J segment lost 3 bases and the V segment lost 6 bases, leaving 4 bases of the junction unmatched. The length of the CDR3 is 12 residues. Per the germline V gene, CDR1 is DFQATT and CDR2 is SNEGSKA (reference sequence). The CDR3 DNA is TGCAGTGCCCTCCTAGCGGGCTACGAGCAGTACTTC. It specifies CSALLAGYEQYF.

This clonotype was seen at least ten times. This rearrangement joins TRBV24-1 to TRBJ1-3; D not certain. CDR1 is KGHDR, CDR2 SFDVKD, per germline. This CDR3 comprises 13 residues. V was pared by 7 bases and J by 0 bases, with 6 bases between. CDR3 DNA: TGTGCCACCAGCGAGGTCTCTGGAAACACCATATATTTT. Its protein product is CATSEVSGNTIYF.

Ten or more counts support this clonotype. The chain has TRBV29-1 and TRBJ2-7, with 10 bases lining up with TRBD1. The CDR3 runs 14 residues. The V segment lost 4 bases and the J segment 6 bases; nucleotides outside the gene matches: 9. Germline CDR1 reads SQVTM; CDR2 reads ANQGSEA. CDR3 sequence reads: CSVGGTGASAEQYF. CDR3 bases: TGCAGCGTTGGGGGGACAGGGGCGTCCGCCGAGCAGTACTTC.

This clonotype has a handful of counts. The gene calls are TRBV5-1 and TRBJ2-5; the match to TRBD1 covers 7 bases. The length of the CDR3 is 13 residues. Unmatched junction bases numbered 6, after V lost 5 bases and J lost 5 bases. CDR1 is SGHRS, CDR2 YFSETQ, per germline. CDR3 loop: CASRKQGLETQYF. CDR3 sequence (DNA): TGCGCCAGCAGAAAACAGGGGTTGGAGACCCAGTACTTC.

The chain is built from TRBV6-2 or TRBV6-3 and TRBJ2-5, with 10 nucleotides matching TRBD2. CDR1 MNHEY and CDR2 SVGEGT come from the germline V gene. The CDR3 runs to 14 residues. With V trimmed by 7 bases and J by 5 bases, 7 bases remained unmatched. CDR3: CASTDSGRSETQYF. The CDR3 DNA follows: TGTGCCAGCACCGATAGCGGGAGGAGCGAGACCCAGTACTTC.

At least ten counts were recorded for this clonotype. The CDR3 sequence is CASSLELGNYGYTF. The CDR3 bases are TGTGCCAGCAGCCTCGAGCTGGGGAACTATGGCTACACCTTC. The chain recombines TRBV11-2 with TRBJ1-2; D unclear. V gave up 5 bases and J gave up 2 bases, with 12 bases separating them. This CDR3 has 14 residues. The germline gives CDR1 SGHAT, CDR2 FQNNGV.

This clonotype was observed at least ten times. This chain connects TRBV12-3 or TRBV12-4 to TRBJ2-6; D remains ambiguous. The CDR3 consists of 15 residues. Trimming took 7 bases from V and 0 from J, leaving 10 bases between them. Here the CDR3 reads CASKVAGSGANVLTF. CDR3 nucleotide sequence: TGTGCCAGCAAAGTCGCTGGCTCTGGGGCCAACGTCCTGACTTTC.

This clonotype was recorded many times. The chain is built from TRBV10-3 and TRBJ1-2; possible D gene TRBD1, 5 bases. This CDR3 is 12 amino acids long. The V gene's germline CDR1 is ENHRY and CDR2 SYGVKD. The CDR3 nucleotides are TGTGGAGTGTGGGGGTTTAACTATGGCTACACCTTC. As protein: CGVWGFNYGYTF.

Ten or more counts support this clonotype. The V and J genes are TRBV6-2 or TRBV6-3 and TRBJ2-7; D is ambiguous. Germline values: CDR1 MNHEY, CDR2 SVGEGT. V was clipped by 6 bases and J by 7 bases, with 25 bases between them. CDR3 length: 16 residues. CDR3 nucleotides: TGTGCCAGCAGCCCCCTAAAGGCGCCCATAGGTGGGGAGCAGTACTTC. Translated, it gives CASSPLKAPIGGEQYF.

In the case of this clonotype: The junction does not match germline at one end; this may be a read error. The rearrangement uses TRBV7-2 and TRBJ1-6; D unresolved. CDR3 length: 14 residues. Looked up from germline, CDR1 is SGHTA and CDR2 is FQGNSA. The CDR3 sequence: CASSSPAYNSPLHF. CDR3 nucleotides: TGCGCCAGCAGCTCTCCCGCCTATAATTCACCCCTCCACTTT.

This clonotype was seen many times. V usage is TRBV6-5 and J usage is TRBJ2-7; 9 bases agree with TRBD1. V lost 6 bases and J lost 0; bases outside the gene matches: 6. Germline V gene sequence: CDR1 MNHEY, CDR2 SVGAGI. This CDR3 spans 15 amino acids. The CDR3 nucleotides are TGTGCCAGCAGGGGACAGGGCCCCGGCTCCTACGAGCAGTACTTC. Translating it yields CASRGQGPGSYEQYF.

In this sample, this clonotype turned up many times. V usage is TRBV6-4 and J usage is TRBJ2-2, with 14 bases aligning to TRBD2. Germline CDR1 reads MRHNA; CDR2 reads SNTAGT. Unmatched junction bases numbered 12, after V lost 5 bases and J lost 1 base. This CDR3 is built from 20 residues. This chain's CDR3 is CASSPIDPGLAGENTGELFF. Written as DNA, the CDR3 is TGTGCCAGCAGTCCGATTGACCCGGGACTAGCGGGGGAGAACACCGGGGAGCTGTTTTTT.

This clonotype was detected ten times or more. CDR3 region: CASRRTALNSPLHF. CDR3 nucleotides: TGTGCCAGCAGACGGACAGCATTAAATTCACCCCTCCACTTT. The chain uses TRBV6-1 and TRBJ1-6; TRBD1 might be the D (6 bases). V lost 6 bases to trimming and J lost 7 bases, with 13 bases between them. Germline assignment: CDR1 MNHNS and CDR2 SASEGT. The CDR3 is 14 amino acids.

This clonotype was detected many times. J is TRBJ2-5 and V is TRBV6-1; 8 nucleotides align to TRBD1. V was pared by 3 bases and J by 6 bases, with 9 bases of the junction left unmatched. This CDR3 has 15 residues. Germline lookup yields CDR1 MNHNS and CDR2 SASEGT. In DNA, the CDR3 is TGTGCCAGCAGTGACACGGACAGGGTGGGGAAGACCCAGTACTTC. Translating it yields CASSDTDRVGKTQYF.

The sample holds many counts of this clonotype. Here the CDR3 DNA reads TGTGCCTGGCATGTGCAAGGGGACTATGGCTACACCTTC. Its translation is CAWHVQGDYGYTF. V and J are TRBV30 and TRBJ1-2; tentatively, D is TRBD1 (5 bases). Germline-derived CDR1 and CDR2 are GTSNPN and SVGIG (reference sequence). The CDR3 extends over 13 amino acids. V shed 5 bases and J shed 3 bases, with 13 bases lying between them.

This clonotype was seen at least ten times. J is TRBJ2-2 and V is TRBV27, with D perhaps TRBD1 (5 bases). The V and J ends lost 4 bases and 0 bases respectively, with 9 bases between them. Germline lookup yields CDR1 MNHEY and CDR2 SMNVEV (reference sequence). This CDR3 contains 15 residues. The CDR3, as DNA: TGTGCCAGCAGTTGGCAGGGCTCGAACACCGGGGAGCTGTTTTTT. Protein product: CASSWQGSNTGELFF.

This clonotype was found many times. This rearrangement joins TRBV28 to TRBJ1-1, with D possibly being TRBD1 (6 bases). The V gene lost 5 bases and the J gene lost 4 bases, with 11 bases spanning the gap. From germline, CDR1 is MDHEN and CDR2 SYDVKM. There are 13 residues in the CDR3. The CDR3 DNA sequence: TGTGCCAGCAGTCACAGGGATGGCACTGAAGCTTTCTTT. Translating gives CASSHRDGTEAFF.

With respect to this clonotype: This may come from a read error, since a much larger clone is one base off. The chain has TRBV13 and TRBJ1-2; possibly TRBD1 for D (6 bases). Looked up from germline, CDR1 is PRHDT and CDR2 is FYEKMQ (reference sequence). CDR3 length: 16 amino acids. The CDR3 loop reads CASSPSDSRPNYGSTF. The CDR3 DNA reads as TGTGCCAGCAGCCCCTCGGACAGCCGACCCAACTATGGCTCCACCTTC.

This clonotype was detected ten times or more. This rearrangement joins TRBV18 to TRBJ1-2; no reliable D call. This CDR3 comprises 15 residues. Germline CDR1 is KGHSH and CDR2 is LQKENI. Trimming removed 3 bases at V and 4 bases at J, with 15 bases between. As DNA, the CDR3 is TGTGCCAGCTCACCCGGTGAAGGGCGGTCCTATGGCTACACCTTC. This codes for CASSPGEGRSYGYTF. Looking up the rest from reference TRBV18 and TRBJ1-2 gives the full variable domain: NAGVMQNPRHLVRRRGQEARLRCSPMKGHSHVYWYRQLPEEGLKFMVYLQKENIIDESGMPKERFSAEFPKEGPSILRIQQVVRGDSAAYFCASSPGEGRSYGYTFGSGTRLTVV.

This clonotype was counted many times. This chain joins TRBV9 and TRBJ2-7; D is perhaps TRBD2 (6 bases). The CDR3 runs 15 residues. The germline gives CDR1 SGDLS, CDR2 YYNGEE. V lost 4 bases, J lost 0 bases, and 14 bases lay in between. CDR3 DNA: TGTGCCAGCAGCCCCCACGGGACTGTCTCCTACGAGCAGTACTTC. Protein sequence: CASSPHGTVSYEQYF. Complete variable domain (other parts from reference TRBV9 and TRBJ2-7): DSGVTQTPKHLITATGQRVTLRCSPRSGDLSVYWYQQSLDQGLQFLIQYYNGEERAKGNILERFSAQQFPDLHSELNLSSLELGDSALYFCASSPHGTVSYEQYFGPGTRLTVT.